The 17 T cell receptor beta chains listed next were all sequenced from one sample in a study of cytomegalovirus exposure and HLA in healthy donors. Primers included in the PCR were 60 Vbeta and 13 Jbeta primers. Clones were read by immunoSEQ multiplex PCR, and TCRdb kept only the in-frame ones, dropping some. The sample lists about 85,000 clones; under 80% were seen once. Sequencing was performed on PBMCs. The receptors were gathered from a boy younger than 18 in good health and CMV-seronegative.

CDR3 nucleotides: TGTGCCATCAGTACGGGACAACCAAACACTGAAGCTTTCTTT. Its protein product is CAISTGQPNTEAFF. The J gene is TRBJ1-1, the V gene TRBV10-3; TRBD1 might be the D (6 bases). The V gene's germline CDR1 is ENHRY and CDR2 SYGVKD. This CDR3 comprises 14 residues. Trimming cost V 5 bases and J 2 bases, with 12 bases left between them.

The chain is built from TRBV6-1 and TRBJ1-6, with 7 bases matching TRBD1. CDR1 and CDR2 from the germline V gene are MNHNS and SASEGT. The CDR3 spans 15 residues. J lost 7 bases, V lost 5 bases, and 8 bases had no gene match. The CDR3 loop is CASSLRQGANSPLHF. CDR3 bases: TGTGCCAGCAGTTTACGACAGGGAGCGAATTCACCCCTCCACTTT.

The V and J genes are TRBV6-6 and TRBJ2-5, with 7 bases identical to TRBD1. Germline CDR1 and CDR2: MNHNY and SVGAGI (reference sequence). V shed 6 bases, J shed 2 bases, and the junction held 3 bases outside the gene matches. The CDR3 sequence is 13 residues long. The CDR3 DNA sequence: TGTGCCAGCAGGGACAGGCCACAAGAGACCCAGTACTTC. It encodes CASRDRPQETQYF.

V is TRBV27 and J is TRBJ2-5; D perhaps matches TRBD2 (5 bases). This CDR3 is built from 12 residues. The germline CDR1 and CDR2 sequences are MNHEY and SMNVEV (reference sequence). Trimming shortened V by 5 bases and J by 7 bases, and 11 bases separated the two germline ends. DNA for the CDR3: TGTGCCAGCAGTCTCCGAGGAGGGACCCAGTACTTC. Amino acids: CASSLRGGTQYF.

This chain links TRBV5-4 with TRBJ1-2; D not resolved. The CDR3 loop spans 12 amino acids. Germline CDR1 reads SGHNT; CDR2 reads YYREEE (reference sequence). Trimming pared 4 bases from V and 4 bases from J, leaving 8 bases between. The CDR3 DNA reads TGTGCCAGCAGCGCTGACATCTATGGCTACACCTTC. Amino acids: CASSADIYGYTF.

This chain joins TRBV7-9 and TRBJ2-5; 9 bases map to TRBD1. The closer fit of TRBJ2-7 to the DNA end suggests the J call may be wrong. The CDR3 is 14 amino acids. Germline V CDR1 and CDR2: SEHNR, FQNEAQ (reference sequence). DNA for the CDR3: TGTGCCAGCACTGGGGACAGGGACCCCTACGAGCAGTACTTC. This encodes CASTGDRDPYEQYF.

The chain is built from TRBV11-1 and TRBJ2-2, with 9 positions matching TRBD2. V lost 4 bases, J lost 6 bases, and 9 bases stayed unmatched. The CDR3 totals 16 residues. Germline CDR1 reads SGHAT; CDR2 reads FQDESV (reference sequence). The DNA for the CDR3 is TGTGCCAGCAGCTCTACGTGGCGGGGGGGCGCCGGGGAGCTGTTTTTT. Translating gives CASSSTWRGGAGELFF.

The CDR3 region has the DNA TGTGCCAGCTCACCACGGGCCGAAGCTAACTATGGCTACACCTTC. It encodes CASSPRAEANYGYTF. The chain is built from TRBV18 and TRBJ1-2; D is ambiguous. This CDR3 region has 15 residues. The ends were cut back, 1 base at V and 0 bases at J, with 9 bases in the middle. CDR1 and CDR2 from the germline V gene are KGHSH and LQKENI. Drawing the rest from reference TRBV18 and TRBJ1-2, the complete variable domain is NAGVMQNPRHLVRRRGQEARLRCSPMKGHSHVYWYRQLPEEGLKFMVYLQKENIIDESGMPKERFSAEFPKEGPSILRIQQVVRGDSAAYFCASSPRAEANYGYTFGSGTRLTVV.

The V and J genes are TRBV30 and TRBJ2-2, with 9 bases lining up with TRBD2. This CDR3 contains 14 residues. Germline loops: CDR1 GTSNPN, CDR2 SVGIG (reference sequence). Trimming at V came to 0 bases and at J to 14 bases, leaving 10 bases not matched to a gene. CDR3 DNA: TGTGCCTGGAGTGTTGTAGCGGCTAGCGGGGCACTGTTTTTT. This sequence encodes CAWSVVAASGALFF.

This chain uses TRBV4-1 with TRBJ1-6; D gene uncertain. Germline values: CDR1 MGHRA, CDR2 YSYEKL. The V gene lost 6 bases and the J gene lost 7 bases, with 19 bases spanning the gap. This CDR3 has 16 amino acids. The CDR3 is CASRPEGGTLNSPLHF. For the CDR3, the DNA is TGCGCCAGCAGGCCCGAAGGAGGCACCTTAAATTCACCCCTCCACTTT.

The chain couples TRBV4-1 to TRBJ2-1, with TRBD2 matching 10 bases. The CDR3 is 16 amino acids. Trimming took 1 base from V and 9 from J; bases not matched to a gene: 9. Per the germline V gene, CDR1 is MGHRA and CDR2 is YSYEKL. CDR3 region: CASSQVGLAVRGEQFF. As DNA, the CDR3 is TGCGCCAGCAGCCAAGTAGGACTAGCGGTTAGGGGTGAGCAGTTCTTC.

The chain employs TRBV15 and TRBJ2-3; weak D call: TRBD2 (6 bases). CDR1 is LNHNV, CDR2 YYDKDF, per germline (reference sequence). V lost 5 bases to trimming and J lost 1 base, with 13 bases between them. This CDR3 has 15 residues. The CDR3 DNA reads TGTGCCACCAGCGAGCTTAAGCGGGGCACAGATACGCAGTATTTT. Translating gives CATSELKRGTDTQYF.

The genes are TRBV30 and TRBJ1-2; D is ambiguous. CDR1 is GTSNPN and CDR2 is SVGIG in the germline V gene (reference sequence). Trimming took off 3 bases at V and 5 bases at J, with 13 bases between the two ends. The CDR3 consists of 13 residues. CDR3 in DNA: TGTGCCTGGAGAGCGGGCACACCGTATGGCTACACCTTC. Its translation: CAWRAGTPYGYTF.

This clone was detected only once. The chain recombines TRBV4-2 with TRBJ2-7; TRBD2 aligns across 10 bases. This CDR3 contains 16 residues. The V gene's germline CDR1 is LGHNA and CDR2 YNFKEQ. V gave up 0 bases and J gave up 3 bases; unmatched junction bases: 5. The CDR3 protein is CASSQEGAGGRYEQYF. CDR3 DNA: TGTGCCAGCAGCCAAGAGGGAGCGGGAGGGCGCTACGAGCAGTACTTC.

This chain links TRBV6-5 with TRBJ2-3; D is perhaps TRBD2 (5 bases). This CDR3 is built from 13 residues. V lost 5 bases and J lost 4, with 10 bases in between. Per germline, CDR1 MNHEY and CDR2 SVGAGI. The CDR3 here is CASSLHGADTQYF. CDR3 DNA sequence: TGTGCCAGCAGTCTCCACGGGGCAGATACGCAGTATTTT.

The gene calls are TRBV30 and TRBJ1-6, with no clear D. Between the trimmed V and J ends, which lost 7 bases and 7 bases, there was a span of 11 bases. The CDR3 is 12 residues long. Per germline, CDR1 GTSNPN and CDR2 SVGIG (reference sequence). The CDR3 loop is CAFGRRNSPLHF. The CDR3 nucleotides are TGTGCCTTTGGGAGAAGGAATTCACCCCTCCACTTT.

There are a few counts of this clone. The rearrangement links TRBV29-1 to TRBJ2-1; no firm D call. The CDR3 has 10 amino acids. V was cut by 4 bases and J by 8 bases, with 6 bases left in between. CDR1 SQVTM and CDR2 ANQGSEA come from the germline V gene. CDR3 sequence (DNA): TGCAGCGTTGTCGGAGATGAGCAGTTCTTC. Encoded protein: CSVVGDEQFF.